This T cell receptor (beta chain) was retrieved from a study of shared clonotypes between healthy human individuals. CDR1 SQVTM and CDR2 ANQGSEA come from the germline V gene. V lost 6 bases and J lost 4; bases outside the gene matches: 4. This CDR3 has 12 amino acids. This clone was recorded a few times. Its cognate antigen is unknown. Other DNA sequences in this specimen translate into the identical CDR3. Clones were read by immunoSEQ multiplex PCR, and TCRdb kept only the in-frame ones, dropping some. The sample consists of roughly 2,300,000 clones, 85% to 95% of them appearing once. Study-level results: Clonotypes which were not shared had lower generation probabilities than clonotypes that all four donors shared.

This clonotype was sampled from a man younger than 35 in good health. Some clones in this sample may be carry-over from other donors' samples. The chain has TRBV29-1 and TRBJ2-7; 9 bases line up with TRBD1. Input material: naive CD4+ T cells from PBMCs. This sample's subset: CD45RA+ positively selected. CDR3 sequence: CSVGQGLYEQYF. The CDR3, as DNA: TGCAGCGTGGGACAGGGTTTGTACGAGCAGTACTTC.